The 5 T cell receptor beta chains below come from one sample, sequenced in a study of CD8 T cell repertoires and HIV-1 epitope variants. Only in-frame clones appear in the TCRdb table, and some are missing; sequencing was by immunoSEQ multiplex PCR. The table records roughly 100,000 clones, roughly 80% of them present only once. Sequencing was performed on uncultured baseline CD8+ T cells from peripheral blood mononuclear cells (PBMCs). These receptors all stem from a male donor with HIV.

This chain joins TRBV5-1 and TRBJ1-2; D not certain. Germline-derived CDR1 and CDR2 are SGHRS and YFSETQ. The CDR3 is made up of 18 amino acids. V was shortened by 7 bases and J by 4 bases, with 29 bases between the two germline ends. As DNA, the CDR3 is TGCGCCAGCCGGAGTCCTTTCTCGGGGAATCCGGTGGGCTATGGCTACACCTTC. It specifies CASRSPFSGNPVGYGYTF.

The J gene is TRBJ2-5, the V gene TRBV19, with TRBD1 as a possible D gene (6 bases). The CDR3 consists of 13 residues. Germline CDR1 is LNHDA and CDR2 is SQIVND (reference sequence). V lost 5 bases and J 3 bases, leaving 10 bases between the germline ends. The CDR3 loop is CASSPDREETQYF. The CDR3 DNA is TGTGCCAGTAGTCCGGACAGAGAAGAGACCCAGTACTTC.

This sequence joins TRBV7-2 and TRBJ1-3; no reliable D call. Per germline, CDR1 SGHTA and CDR2 FQGNSA. V lost 1 base, J lost 0 bases, and 4 bases lay in between. The CDR3 spans 14 residues. CDR3 DNA: TGTGCCAGCAGCTTAGGCAGCTCTGGAAACACCATATATTTT. It is translated as CASSLGSSGNTIYF.

This clone has only one observation. J is TRBJ1-6 and V is TRBV6-6; no reliable D call. V was pared by 5 bases and J by 4 bases, with 12 bases between. Germline-derived CDR1 and CDR2 are MNHNY and SVGAGI (reference sequence). This CDR3 is 15 amino acids long. CDR3 amino acids: CASSPDRRYNSPLHF. The CDR3 DNA follows: TGTGCCAGCAGTCCCGACCGGAGATATAATTCACCCCTCCACTTT.

The chain couples TRBV7-9 to TRBJ1-1, with D unclear. Trimming left V 1 base short and J 2 bases short, with 17 bases between. Looked up from germline, CDR1 is SEHNR and CDR2 is FQNEAQ (reference sequence). There are 17 residues in the CDR3. The CDR3 protein is CASSLVSGRTINTEAFF. The DNA of the CDR3 is TGTGCCAGCAGCTTAGTGTCCGGACGGACGATAAACACTGAAGCTTTCTTT. The full variable domain, in which reference TRBV7-9 and TRBJ1-1 provide the parts outside the CDR3, is DTGVSQNPRHKITKRGQNVTFRCDPISEHNRLYWYRQTLGQGPEFLTYFQNEAQLEKSRLLSDRFSAERPKGSFSTLEIQRTEQGDSAMYLCASSLVSGRTINTEAFFGQGTRLTVV.